A single sample is the source of the 24 T cell receptor beta chains below, sequenced in a study of CD8 T cells in Susac syndrome. RNA was extracted with the RNeasy kit, and a quantity of roughly 0.5 to 1 ug was reverse transcribed using random hexamers. Using its own MiXCR run on the immunoSEQ multiplex PCR reads, TCRdb lists one record per CDR3 protein. The data contain approximately 210,000 distinct CDR3 sequences, approximately 95% of them singletons. Source material: CD4+ T cells from PBMCs. The receptor source for this set is a human donor with multiple sclerosis.

V usage is TRBV7-9 and J usage is TRBJ1-6, with 12 bases fitting TRBD1. Germline-derived CDR1 and CDR2 are SEHNR and FQNEAQ (reference sequence). Unmatched junction bases numbered 9, after V lost 6 bases and J lost 9 bases. The CDR3 is 16 residues long. The CDR3, as DNA: TGTGCCAGCAGGTGGGACAGGGGGCTTCGTAGTTCACCCCTCCACTTT. Encoded protein: CASRWDRGLRSSPLHF.

The chain combines TRBV28 with TRBJ2-2, with 7 bases that match TRBD1. Germline values: CDR1 MDHEN, CDR2 SYDVKM. The CDR3 runs 15 residues. Unmatched junction bases numbered 2, after V lost 4 bases and J lost 0 bases. Here the CDR3 reads CASSSTGTNTGELFF. CDR3 nucleotides: TGTGCCAGCAGTTCGACAGGGACGAACACCGGGGAGCTGTTTTTT.

The rearrangement links TRBV12-2 to TRBJ1-2; the table assigns TRBD1, which was not confirmed against the DNA. TRBV12-2 is a documented pseudogene. There are 13 residues in the CDR3. CDR3 sequence reads: CASRSTGKDGYTF. The CDR3 DNA reads as TGTGCAAGTCGGTCAACAGGGAAGGATGGCTACACCTTC.

The V and J genes are TRBV7-2 and TRBJ2-7; D is ambiguous. The V and J ends lost 2 bases and 4 bases respectively, with 9 bases between them. This CDR3 is built from 13 residues. Per germline, CDR1 SGHTA and CDR2 FQGNSA. The CDR3: CASSLSPTYEQYF. CDR3 nucleotide sequence: TGTGCCAGCAGCTTAAGTCCAACGTACGAGCAGTACTTC.

The rearrangement links TRBV7-2 to TRBJ1-2, with D perhaps TRBD1 (6 bases). CDR1 is SGHTA, CDR2 FQGNSA, per germline. This CDR3 comprises 13 residues. V dropped 2 bases and J dropped 5 bases, with 9 bases sitting between them. CDR3 DNA sequence: TGTGCCAGCAGCTTATTAACAGGGTATGGCTACACCTTC. Amino acid sequence: CASSLLTGYGYTF.

The chain uses TRBV20-1 and TRBJ1-2, with TRBD1 identical over 7 bases. The V and J ends lost 5 bases and 6 bases, in that order; junction bases with no gene match: 6. Germline V gene sequence: CDR1 DFQATT, CDR2 SNEGSKA (reference sequence). The CDR3 has 12 residues. In DNA, the CDR3 is TGCAGTGCTGCACAGGGGTTCGATGGCTACACCTTC. It yields the protein CSAAQGFDGYTF.

This clonotype has a single count. This chain connects TRBV27 to TRBJ2-3, with D perhaps TRBD2 (6 bases). CDR3 length equals 14 residues. In germline, CDR1 is MNHEY, CDR2 SMNVEV (reference sequence). Trimming left V 4 bases short and J 8 bases short, with 16 bases between. The chain's CDR3 is CASSSPVRGFTQYF. As DNA, the CDR3 is TGTGCCAGCAGTTCCCCCGTACGGGGGTTTACGCAGTATTTT.

The chain carries TRBV7-9 and TRBJ2-7; possibly TRBD1 for D (7 bases). The V gene's germline CDR1 is SEHNR and CDR2 FQNEAQ (reference sequence). V was trimmed by 0 bases and J by 9 bases, leaving 18 bases between them. The length of the CDR3 is 15 residues. Written as DNA, the CDR3 is TGTGCCAGCAGCTTAGCGGGCGGGACAGTAGGCGGGCAGTACTTC. Its protein is CASSLAGGTVGGQYF.

In nucleotides, the CDR3 is TGCAGTGCTAGAGAAGGACGAGGTTTCGATGAGCAGTTCTTC. This gives the protein CSAREGRGFDEQFF. This rearrangement joins TRBV20-1 to TRBJ2-1; no clear D. This CDR3 has 14 residues. Trimming shortened V by 0 bases and J by 8 bases, and 14 bases separated the two germline ends. Germline lookup yields CDR1 DFQATT and CDR2 SNEGSKA (reference sequence).

In its sample, this clonotype was seen once. The chain recombines TRBV3-1 with TRBJ1-1; TRBD1 matches at 8 bases. The germline V gene encodes CDR1 LGHDT and CDR2 YNNKEL (reference sequence). The CDR3 length is 14 residues. Trimming removed 3 bases from V and 12 bases from J; junction bases left unmatched: 12. CDR3 sequence (DNA): TGTGCCAGCAGCCAGAGAGGGACAGGAGCTTTTACTTTCTTT. As protein: CASSQRGTGAFTFF.

The chain uses TRBV30 and TRBJ2-1; D is ambiguous. Trimming took off 4 bases at V and 6 bases at J, with 13 bases between the two ends. This CDR3 has 13 amino acids. CDR1 is GTSNPN, CDR2 SVGIG, per germline (reference sequence). CDR3 residues: CAWTRQTGNEQFF. The CDR3 bases are TGTGCCTGGACGCGCCAAACCGGCAATGAGCAGTTCTTC.

The chain employs TRBV24-1 and TRBJ1-2; D unresolved. The length of the CDR3 is 14 residues. CDR1 is KGHDR and CDR2 is SFDVKD in the germline V gene. Trimming cost V 5 bases and J 2 bases, with 11 bases left between them. The CDR3 loop reads CATSGNGQNYGYTF. The CDR3 DNA is TGTGCCACCAGTGGGAACGGGCAGAACTATGGCTACACCTTC.

The rearrangement links TRBV27 to TRBJ1-2; TRBD1 aligns across 11 bases. The germline V gene has CDR1 MNHEY and CDR2 SMNVEV (reference sequence). The trim removed 5 bases at V and 4 bases at J, leaving 9 bases unmatched. The CDR3 sequence is 16 residues long. In DNA form, the CDR3 reads TGTGCCAGCAGTGCGGACAGGGGGCGCCCCCCCTATGGCTACACCTTC. It yields the protein CASSADRGRPPYGYTF.

The J gene is TRBJ2-1, the V gene TRBV27, with a possible D match to TRBD1 (5 bases). V was cut by 4 bases and J by 5 bases, with 21 bases left in between. The CDR3 runs to 17 residues. CDR1 is MNHEY and CDR2 is SMNVEV in the germline V gene (reference sequence). This CDR3 is CASSSADGSVGDNEQFF. In DNA form, the CDR3 reads TGTGCCAGCAGTTCCGCCGATGGCTCAGTAGGGGACAATGAGCAGTTCTTC.

The chain recombines TRBV20-1 with TRBJ2-3, with 8 bases that match TRBD2. The CDR3 is 16 residues long. V shed 6 bases and J 2 bases; nucleotides not matched to a gene: 13. Germline V gene data show CDR1 as DFQATT and CDR2 as SNEGSKA (reference sequence). Written as DNA, the CDR3 is TGCAGTGCCAGCGGGTCGGAGCGGGGGAACACAGATACGCAGTATTTT. Translation gives CSASGSERGNTDTQYF.

The rearrangement joins TRBV18 to TRBJ1-2; D gene ambiguous. Germline V gene lookup returns CDR1 KGHSH and CDR2 LQKENI. The CDR3 sequence is 15 residues long. The ends were cut back, 3 bases at V and 5 bases at J, with 16 bases in the middle. Here the CDR3 reads CASSPTPNQPYGYTF. In nucleotides, the CDR3 is TGTGCCAGCTCACCGACCCCAAACCAACCTTATGGCTACACCTTC.

The chain has TRBV30 and TRBJ2-7, with a weak D call TRBD1 (5 bases). CDR3 length equals 11 residues. Germline V gene data show CDR1 as GTSNPN and CDR2 as SVGIG (reference sequence). DNA of the CDR3: TGTGCTGGGGCACACTCCTACGAGCAGTACTTC. This translates into CAGAHSYEQYF. The full variable domain, with the rest looked up from reference TRBV30 and TRBJ2-7, is SQTIHQWPATLVQPVGSPLSLECTVEGTSNPNLYWYRQAAGRGLQLLFYSVGIGQISSEVPQNLSASRPQDRQFILSSKKLLLSDSGFYLCAGAHSYEQYFGPGTRLTVT.

This rearrangement joins TRBV30 to TRBJ2-7, with D hard to call. V was clipped by 0 bases and J by 2 bases, with 8 bases between them. Germline CDR1 GTSNPN, CDR2 SVGIG (reference sequence). The CDR3 extends over 13 amino acids. CDR3 in amino acids: CAWSVPGAYEQYF. The CDR3 DNA follows: TGTGCCTGGAGTGTCCCTGGGGCCTACGAGCAGTACTTC.

This rearrangement joins TRBV29-1 to TRBJ2-2, with unresolved D. The CDR3 loop spans 16 amino acids. Germline-derived CDR1 and CDR2 are SQVTM and ANQGSEA. V dropped 1 base and J dropped 1 base, with 13 bases sitting between them. In nucleotides, the CDR3 is TGCAGCGTTGAAGCGGCCGGGCCGGGGAACACCGGGGAGCTGTTTTTT. Protein sequence: CSVEAAGPGNTGELFF.

The V gene is TRBV20-1, the J gene TRBJ1-6; 7 nucleotides agree with TRBD1. Trimming cost V 0 bases and J 7 bases; bases outside gene matches: 15. Germline V gene lookup returns CDR1 DFQATT and CDR2 SNEGSKA (reference sequence). The CDR3 has 18 residues. DNA of the CDR3: TGCAGTGCTAGAGACGTCACCAAAACCGGGACAGTGAATTCACCCCTCCACTTT. Translating it yields CSARDVTKTGTVNSPLHF.

V usage is TRBV29-1 and J usage is TRBJ1-1; unclear D gene. The CDR3 is 13 residues long. Germline assignment: CDR1 SQVTM and CDR2 ANQGSEA. V dropped 6 bases and J dropped 10 bases, with 21 bases sitting between them. Written as DNA, the CDR3 is TGCAGCGTCGCCTTAAGGCACAAGGGCCCAGCTTTCTTT. Encoded protein: CSVALRHKGPAFF.

The V and J genes are TRBV29-1 and TRBJ2-1; 8 positions agree with TRBD1. The CDR3 has 14 residues. Germline V lookup: CDR1 SQVTM, CDR2 ANQGSEA. Losses at the gene ends were 4 bases for V and 7 bases for J; bases not matched to a gene: 9. The CDR3 reads CSVVRQGSRNEQFF. Here the CDR3 DNA reads TGCAGCGTTGTGAGACAGGGGAGTAGGAATGAGCAGTTCTTC.

The gene calls are TRBV12-3 or TRBV12-4 and TRBJ2-7; D is undetermined. CDR3 length equals 13 residues. V lost 4 bases and J lost 6, with 13 bases in between. CDR3 in amino acids: CASSSTGWGEQYF. CDR3 DNA: TGTGCCAGCAGTTCGACTGGATGGGGCGAGCAGTACTTC.

V usage is TRBV11-2 and J usage is TRBJ2-3, with 9 bases matching TRBD2. The CDR3 contains 14 residues. V lost 5 bases and J lost 3; bases outside the gene matches: 3. Germline loops: CDR1 SGHAT, CDR2 FQNNGV. This CDR3 reads CASSISGRTDTQYF. DNA for the CDR3: TGTGCCAGCAGCATTAGCGGGAGAACAGATACGCAGTATTTT.